Listed here are 17 T cell receptor beta chains from one sample, sequenced in a study of Ad26.COV2.S vaccination and SARS-CoV-2 variants. Profiling relied on immunoSEQ multiplex PCR, and the TCRdb table lists in-frame clones only, not all of them. The table has about 410,000 clones, approximately 90% seen once; the top ten hold about 1.9%. Treatment indicated: about 20 received Ad26.COV2.S at low or high dose, single or two shots; about five received placebo; per-sample allocation not given. It was on day 63 after the first vaccine or placebo injection that samples were taken. The starting material was peripheral blood, obtained in a trial of Ad26.COV2.S vaccine versus placebo. All receptors derive from a person between 18 and 60 years old who received the Ad26.COV2.S COVID-19 vaccine or a placebo.

The rearrangement joins TRBV10-2 to TRBJ2-5; weak D call: TRBD1 (5 bases). With 3 bases removed from V and 7 bases from J, the gap between germline ends came to 12 bases. There are 13 residues in the CDR3. Germline CDR1 is WSHSY and CDR2 is SAAADI. CDR3 residues: CASSDRVPGTQYF. The CDR3 coding sequence is TGCGCCAGCAGTGACAGGGTTCCGGGGACCCAGTACTTC.

V gene TRBV9 combines with J gene TRBJ2-3, with a tentative D call TRBD2 (6 bases). CDR3 length: 15 amino acids. V shed 3 bases and J shed 2 bases, with 13 bases lying between them. CDR1 is SGDLS, CDR2 YYNGEE, per germline. The CDR3 spells CASSASAGNTDTQYF. CDR3 DNA: TGTGCCAGCAGCGCCTCTGCGGGGAACACAGATACGCAGTATTTT. Filled out from reference TRBV9 and TRBJ2-3, the complete variable domain reads DSGVTQTPKHLITATGQRVTLRCSPRSGDLSVYWYQQSLDQGLQFLIQYYNGEERAKGNILERFSAQQFPDLHSELNLSSLELGDSALYFCASSASAGNTDTQYFGPGTRLTVL.

V usage is TRBV6-5 and J usage is TRBJ1-1; no firm D call. From germline, CDR1 is MNHEY and CDR2 SVGAGI. CDR3 length: 14 amino acids. Trimming took 2 bases from V and 1 from J, leaving 8 bases between them. The CDR3 loop reads CASSYMAGNTEAFF. The CDR3 coding sequence is TGTGCCAGCAGTTACATGGCAGGGAACACTGAAGCTTTCTTT.

This sequence joins TRBV6-1 and TRBJ1-2, with 11 bases aligning to TRBD1. The trim removed 3 bases at V and 9 bases at J, leaving 9 bases unmatched. The CDR3 totals 15 residues. Germline V gene sequence: CDR1 MNHNS, CDR2 SASEGT. CDR3 DNA sequence: TGTGCCAGCAGTGAGGGCCCGGGACAGGGGGGAAGCTACACCTTC. It yields the protein CASSEGPGQGGSYTF.

The genes are TRBV24-1 and TRBJ2-1; D might be TRBD2 (6 bases). CDR3 length: 17 residues. Germline assignment: CDR1 KGHDR and CDR2 SFDVKD. The V gene lost 2 bases and the J gene lost 4 bases, with 17 bases spanning the gap. The CDR3 is CATSDWGGTRGYNEQFF. As DNA, the CDR3 is TGTGCCACCAGTGATTGGGGCGGGACTCGAGGTTACAATGAGCAGTTCTTC.

The chain recombines TRBV28 with TRBJ2-7; D uncertain. This CDR3 comprises 15 residues. V was trimmed by 3 bases and J by 5 bases, leaving 17 bases between them. CDR1 is MDHEN and CDR2 is SYDVKM in the germline V gene. The CDR3 reads CASSFSRSRSHEQYF. CDR3 nucleotides: TGTGCCAGCAGTTTTTCTCGGTCCCGCAGCCACGAGCAGTACTTC.

The V and J genes are TRBV9 and TRBJ2-3; 9 bases map to TRBD2. This CDR3 contains 15 residues. After removal of 0 bases from V and 4 bases from J, the junction contained 3 bases not matched to a gene. The germline V gene has CDR1 SGDLS and CDR2 YYNGEE. Here the CDR3 DNA reads TGTGCCAGCAGCGTAGAGGCGGGAGGGCCAGATACGCAGTATTTT. Residues: CASSVEAGGPDTQYF.

The CDR3 sequence is CASSQGDRGILGTEAFF. The CDR3, as DNA: TGTGCCAGCAGCCAAGGGGACAGGGGAATACTGGGCACTGAAGCTTTCTTT. The rearrangement uses TRBV3-1 (or the pseudogene TRBV3-2) and TRBJ1-1, with TRBD1 identical over 10 bases. The germline gives CDR1 LGHDT, CDR2 YNNKEL (reference sequence). This CDR3 region has 17 residues. V gave up 1 base and J gave up 4 bases; unmatched junction bases: 9.

A single count supports this clone. V is TRBV11-3 and J is TRBJ2-7; possible D gene TRBD1, 5 bases. This CDR3 has 18 residues. V lost 0 bases and J lost 0, with 18 bases in between. Germline assignment: CDR1 SGHNT and CDR2 YENEEA. The CDR3 reads CASSLDPIGAIHSYEQYF. The CDR3 coding sequence is TGTGCCAGCAGCTTAGATCCAATTGGGGCTATCCACTCCTACGAGCAGTACTTC.

This chain links TRBV11-1 with TRBJ2-2, with D hard to call. Trimming pared 5 bases from V and 3 bases from J, leaving 4 bases between. The CDR3 spans 12 residues. CDR1 SGHAT and CDR2 FQDESV come from the germline V gene (reference sequence). The CDR3 DNA reads as TGTGCCAGCAGCCGAGACACCGGGGAGCTGTTTTTT. Residues: CASSRDTGELFF.

The sample holds one count of this clone. The chain uses TRBV2 and TRBJ2-7; TRBD2 is a possible D gene (5 bases). Germline CDR1 is SNHLY and CDR2 is FYNNEI. This CDR3 is built from 13 residues. Trimming took off 4 bases at V and 4 bases at J, with 11 bases between the two ends. CDR3 amino acids: CASSVDRGYEQYF. CDR3 in DNA: TGTGCCAGCAGTGTGGACCGGGGATACGAGCAGTACTTC.

The CDR3 DNA is TGCAGCGGCTTCACAGGGGACGCTGGTGGCTACACCTTC. It is translated as CSGFTGDAGGYTF. The chain joins TRBV29-1 to TRBJ1-2; 7 bases are a match to TRBD1. Germline V gene lookup returns CDR1 SQVTM and CDR2 ANQGSEA. The CDR3 loop spans 13 amino acids. Trimming took 7 bases from V and 7 from J; bases not matched to a gene: 12.

The CDR3 spells CASSSRGGNTGELFF. The CDR3 nucleotides read TGTGCCAGCAGCTCCCGGGGAGGGAACACCGGGGAGCTGTTTTTT. The gene calls are TRBV11-2 and TRBJ2-2; tentatively, D is TRBD2 (6 bases). Germline assignment: CDR1 SGHAT and CDR2 FQNNGV. The CDR3 contains 15 residues. With 4 bases removed from V and 1 base from J, the gap between germline ends came to 10 bases.

This clone was observed a single time. This chain joins TRBV6-1 and TRBJ2-6; D is uncertain. CDR3 size: 15 residues. V lost 3 bases to trimming and J lost 1 base, with 7 bases between them. Per germline, CDR1 MNHNS and CDR2 SASEGT. DNA of the CDR3: TGTGCCAGCAGTGACAGTCCGTCTGGGGCCAACGTCCTGACTTTC. This encodes CASSDSPSGANVLTF.

The chain employs TRBV3-1 (or the pseudogene TRBV3-2) and TRBJ1-1; the D gene is possibly TRBD1 (6 bases). The V and J ends lost 4 bases and 11 bases respectively, with 17 bases between them. The CDR3 extends over 13 amino acids. CDR1 and CDR2 (germline): LGHDT, YNNKEL (reference sequence). In DNA form, the CDR3 reads TGTGCCAGCAGCCCCCCGGGGGCCTTGAGGGCTTTCTTT. As protein: CASSPPGALRAFF.

V usage is TRBV14 and J usage is TRBJ2-3; TRBD1 matches at 8 bases. The CDR3 totals 14 residues. With V trimmed by 4 bases and J by 3 bases, 3 bases remained unmatched. Germline-derived CDR1 and CDR2 are SGHDN and FVKESK. This CDR3 is CASSLDRATDTQYF. The CDR3 DNA sequence: TGTGCCAGCAGCCTGGACAGGGCAACAGATACGCAGTATTTT.

This clone was recorded only once. The J gene is TRBJ2-1, the V gene TRBV21-1; TRBD2 is the table's D call and was not checked against the DNA. TRBV21-1 is classified as a pseudogene. CDR3 length: 20 residues. CDR3: CASSKVPSGRIYPPYNEQFF. CDR3 in DNA: TGTGCCAGCAGCAAAGTTCCTAGCGGGAGGATCTATCCCCCCTACAATGAGCAGTTCTTC.